These T cell receptor beta chains were read from a single sample in a study of cytomegalovirus exposure and HLA in healthy donors. Profiled with immunoSEQ multiplex PCR; TCRdb holds only in-frame clones, not every one. The sample lists about 140,000 clones; 76% were seen once. The sequencing input was PBMCs. Receptors were obtained from a man aged 18 to 30 in good health and CMV-seronegative. Each CDR3 is given without its conserved first and last residue. A D gene is named only where the DNA matches it firmly.

J: TRBJ1-2
V: TRBV28
D: -
CDR3: ASSQVHRVSNYGYT

J: TRBJ1-6
V: TRBV14
D: -
CDR3: ASSRGQGWSPLH

J: TRBJ1-1
V: TRBV7-9
D: TRBD1
CDR3: ASSLSPGTGGDEAF

J: TRBJ1-2
V: TRBV6-5
D: -
CDR3: ASSYGGDLYT

J: TRBJ2-3
V: TRBV7-9
D: TRBD2
CDR3: ASSLAKARGGTDTQY

J: TRBJ1-1
V: TRBV28
D: -
CDR3: ASSGNTEAF

J: TRBJ2-7
V: TRBV30
D: TRBD1
CDR3: AWSAVRTGDAYEQY

J: TRBJ2-1
V: TRBV7-6
D: -
CDR3: ASSYQGSSYNEQF

J: TRBJ2-3
V: TRBV2
D: -
CDR3: ASSEYLAADTQY

J: TRBJ1-1
V: TRBV27
D: TRBD1
CDR3: ASLGTGTGVTEAF

J: TRBJ2-1
V: TRBV25-1
D: TRBD2
CDR3: ASSDTSGGNEQF

J: TRBJ2-2
V: TRBV5-1
D: TRBD1
CDR3: ASSRTGGTGELF

J: TRBJ2-5
V: TRBV4-1
D: TRBD1
CDR3: ASSQGDRGPQETQY

J: TRBJ1-4
V: TRBV30
D: -
CDR3: AWSVQDPTNEKLF

J: TRBJ1-2
V: TRBV30
D: TRBD1
CDR3: AWSVIFDRGRSNYGYT

J: -
V: TRBV5-1
D: TRBD2
CDR3: ASSLEASGGTLSYEQY

J: TRBJ2-7
V: TRBV6-1
D: -
CDR3: ASRVTQLANYEQY

J: TRBJ1-4
V: TRBV21-1
D: -
CDR3: PSSPKPSTNEKLF

J: TRBJ2-1
V: TRBV27
D: -
CDR3: ASSLSRGHYNEQF

J: TRBJ2-7
V: TRBV19
D: TRBD1
CDR3: ASSIRGTESYEQY

J: TRBJ2-1
V: TRBV5-4
D: TRBD2
CDR3: ASSLGGGLVGNEQF

J: TRBJ2-5
V: TRBV5-1
D: -
CDR3: ASSLTASVRETQY

J: TRBJ2-5
V: TRBV5-4
D: -
CDR3: ASSLDSQETQY

J: TRBJ2-7
V: TRBV11-2
D: TRBD2
CDR3: ASSPSLAGYYEQY

J: TRBJ2-3
V: TRBV9
D: TRBD2
CDR3: ASSTSGGRADTQY

J: TRBJ2-4
V: TRBV7-2
D: TRBD2
CDR3: ASSLYGTTLALAKNIQY

J: TRBJ2-2
V: TRBV10-1
D: TRBD1
CDR3: ASGAGTGYNTGELF

J: TRBJ2-3
V: TRBV6-1
D: -
CDR3: ASSEPAGGGSDTQY

J: TRBJ2-1
V: TRBV7-2
D: TRBD2
CDR3: ASSFSSGMYNEQF

J: TRBJ2-1
V: TRBV7-9
D: TRBD2
CDR3: ASSSLAGVSYNEQF

J: TRBJ2-3
V: TRBV5-1
D: -
CDR3: ASSLASGFGTDTQY

J: TRBJ1-1
V: TRBV27
D: -
CDR3: ASSPGLWTEAF

J: TRBJ2-1
V: TRBV27
D: TRBD1
CDR3: ASSFSEGTGYNEQF

J: TRBJ2-7
V: TRBV25-1
D: TRBD1
CDR3: ASSELTGGNEQY

J: TRBJ1-5
V: TRBV19
D: -
CDR3: ATDVRGLGQPQH

J: TRBJ2-1
V: TRBV5-4
D: TRBD2
CDR3: ASSSDWGTSNNEQF

J: TRBJ2-7
V: TRBV4-2
D: -
CDR3: ASSQVATQGTYEQY

J: TRBJ1-5
V: TRBV4-2
D: TRBD1
CDR3: ASSQDRTGDRHQPQH

J: TRBJ1-2
V: TRBV19
D: TRBD1
CDR3: ASSPRDRGIGTYGYT

J: TRBJ2-5
V: TRBV19
D: -
CDR3: ASTSPGGQPKTQY

J: TRBJ2-1
V: TRBV9
D: -
CDR3: ASSVGSTQGYNEQF